This is a list of T cell receptor beta chains from one sample in a study of cytomegalovirus exposure and HLA in healthy donors. The method was immunoSEQ multiplex PCR; TCRdb's version includes in-frame clones alone and lacks a portion of them. Among roughly 200,000 clones listed, around four fifths were seen once. The sample taken for sequencing was PBMCs. The source of these receptors is a man aged 35-49 years in good health and CMV-seropositive. Each CDR3 is given with its conserved first and last residue.

V	J	CDR3
TRBV5-4	TRBJ1-2	CASSGTGTSYQMGYGYTF
TRBV6-6	TRBJ1-2	CASSYPDRVYGYTF
TRBV6-4	TRBJ2-4	CASSYRDTPTNIQYF
TRBV6-5	TRBJ2-3	CASSYRQTTDTQYF
TRBV5-1	TRBJ1-2	CASSSPEVYNYGYTF
TRBV5-4	TRBJ2-5	CASSTTQGSQETQYF
TRBV19	TRBJ2-7	CASSGVFRDEQYF
TRBV15	TRBJ1-5	CATSSRYQPQHF
TRBV10-3	TRBJ2-7	CAISETSGREQYF
TRBV6-1	TRBJ1-5	CATSYSNQPQHF
TRBV19	NA	CASSIVGGSYEQYF
TRBV7-9	TRBJ2-7	CASSSAPRGGTDEQYF
TRBV5-1	TRBJ1-2	CASSPTGLNYGYTF
TRBV2	TRBJ2-1	CASSGLAGVGGYNEQFF
TRBV7-2	TRBJ2-3	CASSPRGTRRPSDTQYF